Listed below are T cell receptor beta chains from one sample, sequenced in a study of shared T cell receptors in the human thymus. Data came from immunoSEQ multiplex PCR; TCRdb stores just in-frame clones and leaves some out. The profile shows tens of thousands of clones, 90% to 95% of them singletons. Sample: thymocytes. The source is a human donor. Each CDR3 is given with its conserved first and last residue. Each record gives: V gene, D gene, clone size, CDR3 length, J gene, CDR3 protein. The D gene is left open where the match is weak. Clone sizes are given selectively: once, few, many, or a class where the clone is expanded.

TRBV7-9	.	.	17	TRBJ2-2	CASSLWGLPSNTGELFF
TRBV5-4	TRBD1	.	13	TRBJ2-7	CASSFDRDYEQYF
TRBV18	TRBD1	.	15	TRBJ1-5	CASSPGQGPNQPQHF
TRBV4-1	.	.	15	TRBJ2-7	CASSGGVRHGHEQYF
TRBV6-1	.	once	15	TRBJ1-4	CASEQNRAFNEKLFF
TRBV28	TRBD1	.	16	TRBJ2-6	CASSPGQASGANVLTF
TRBV4-1	.	.	13	TRBJ1-2	CASSRAQDTGYTF
TRBV30	.	.	16	TRBJ1-5	CAWGQSQPYSNQPQHF
TRBV7-9	.	.	14	TRBJ2-7	CASSLGGIQYEQYF
TRBV7-2	.	.	16	TRBJ2-7	CASSSRTQDGSYEQYF
TRBV5-1	.	.	15	TRBJ2-3	CASSLARISTDTQYF
TRBV27	TRBD1	.	16	TRBJ2-1	CASSLCPGQTFNEQFF
TRBV7-2	.	.	17	TRBJ2-5	CASSLARVQGEKETQYF
TRBV11-2	.	.	11	TRBJ1-1	CASSYYTEAFF
TRBV10-2	.	.	14	TRBJ1-3	CASNNGTYGNTIYF
TRBV28	.	.	13	TRBJ1-6	CASSFVGNSPLHF
TRBV6-4	.	.	13	TRBJ1-1	CASSRRLGAEAFF
TRBV13	.	.	14	TRBJ2-1	CASSLLSHGNEQFF
TRBV10-1	.	.	14	TRBJ1-6	CASSKRSYNSPLHF
TRBV4-1	.	.	13	TRBJ1-1	CASSQRAGTEAFF
TRBV6-4	.	.	14	TRBJ2-2	CASSHRPLTGELFF
TRBV4-1	TRBD2	.	16	TRBJ2-7	CASSQIVGLPTYEQYF
TRBV5-6	TRBD2	.	18	TRBJ2-2	CASSLSLAGGPSTGELFF
TRBV4-3	.	.	17	TRBJ1-3	CASSQDAWEELENTIYF
TRBV15	TRBD1	.	18	TRBJ2-2	CATSREGIQGANTGELFF